This TCR beta chain was sequenced in a study of T cell repertoires in cytomegalovirus infection. CDR3 length: 13 residues. Looked up from germline, CDR1 is SGHTA and CDR2 is FQGNSA. TCRdb redid the calling of the reads with MiXCR, one entry per CDR3 protein. There are 700,000 to 850,000 distinct CDR3 sequences in the sample; around a third occur only once, and roughly 12% lies in the top ten. Remarks on this clonotype: Its antigen is unknown. A much larger clone differs from this one at a single base, so this may be a read error.

The origin of this receptor is a human donor in good health (CMV status not recorded). Some clones in this sample may be carry-over from other donors' samples. Source: cultured CD8+ T cells from PBMCs, taken from culture after CMV antigen stimulation. This rearrangement joins TRBV7-2 to TRBJ1-1, with 7 bases matching TRBD1. CDR3: CASSPTGRTEAYF. As DNA, the CDR3 is TGTGCCAGCAGCCCGACAGGGAGGACTGAAGCTTACTTT.